This T cell receptor (beta chain) stems from a study of OX40 agonist ivuxolimab in advanced cancers. Study-wide background: The dose-escalation group included hepatocellular carcinoma, melanoma, renal cell carcinoma and head and neck cancer.

Germline CDR1 reads KGHSH; CDR2 reads LQKENI. Trimming at V came to 5 bases and at J to 2 bases, leaving 10 bases not matched to a gene. The CDR3 totals 17 residues. The repertoire was sequenced with immunoSEQ multiplex PCR; TCRdb's copy has only in-frame clones and lacks some. The table includes nearly 55,000 clones, about four fifths detected once. The input for sequencing was CD4+ or CD8+ T cells sorted from blood, taken in a trial of the OX40 agonist ivuxolimab. The receptor was derived from an adult with an advanced solid tumor such as melanoma, head and neck, liver or kidney cancer. The chain uses TRBV18 and TRBJ1-5; TRBD1 matches 9 bases. The CDR3 bases are TGTGCCAGCTCAAAGGACAGGGGAAATATAGGCAATCAGCCCCAGCATTTT. It encodes CASSKDRGNIGNQPQHF.